This TCR beta chain originates from a study of low-dose radiotherapy and immunotherapy resistance in tumors (dated by TCRdb to the early 2020s). Regarding the study in general: Patients in Cohort 1 were given 0.5 Gy per fraction every 2 weeks, and the prescribed total PTV dose was 6.5 Gy. Cohort 2 received 1 Gy per fraction every two weeks, with a total of 13 Gy over 26 weeks. Eight patients were included in the translational analysis: three from the first dose cohort and the first five from the second dose cohort. Starting on cycle 1 day 1, patients took 300 mg of aspirin by mouth once daily for four cycles. Cyclophosphamide 200 mg/m2 was administered intravenously every two weeks, one day before each radiation and immunotherapy administration. Patients were given nivolumab as a 240 mg flat dose every two weeks and ipilimumab at 1 mg/kg every six weeks, with both drugs delivered intravenously. No randomization into treatment groups was done for the people taking part in the trial.

This clonotype was detected ten times or more. Its antigen target is currently unknown. No much larger clonotype is one base removed from it; base qualities were not supplied. The sample's time point label is to be understood as: before trial treatment. The donors came from RACIN, which was a single-arm phase I dose-escalation trial that paired nivolumab and ipilimumab with aspirin, low-dose cyclophosphamide and low-dose radiotherapy. Patients were eligible if they had advanced solid tumors that were TIL-negative. CDR1 and CDR2 were assigned from the germline V gene as SGHTA and FQGNSA. V trim: 1 base; J trim: 0 bases; unmatched bases: 3. The CDR3 contains 15 residues, cysteine and phenylalanine counted. The only DNA kept is the CDR3, 45 bases in frame from the first base. Data came from an Illumina HiSeq 2500. First-strand cDNA was synthesized using Superscript III and a set of TRAV- and TRBV-specific primers, so that both TCRalpha and TCRbeta chains were covered. A roughly 19-cycle PCR with Phusion amplified the TCRs, pairing a constant-region primer with the adapter that was attached to the V primers. The MessageAmp II aRNA Amplification Kit was used to amplify the isolated mRNA, with in vitro transcription run for less than 20 hours at 37 degrees C. The Dynabeads mRNA DIRECT Purification Kit was used to isolate mRNA for TCR sequencing. Indexed Illumina adapters were added in a second approximately 26-cycle Phusion PCR, and the resulting products were purified with AMPure XP beads. The source study handled its data this way. Custom Perl scripts pooled TCR sequences encoding the same protein, removed out-of-frame sequences and computed each clonotype's abundance. The analysis excluded TCR sequences that were supported by just one read. Shannon entropy, Gini index, clonality, richness, and the frequency of TCRs shared between repertoires were included as repertoire metrics. The public sequencing data were trimmed at Q25 with fastp and processed into clonotypes with MiXCR by TCRdb, which kept only in-frame beta chains. Merged by CDR3 protein, the rows form single entries marked with the most common genes and DNA. The V and J calls were determined by TCRdb, not by the authors. Here the sample has some 71,000 distinct CDR3 sequences; around 29% occur a single time. The biggest ten clones account for 8.5% to 14% of the sample.

The chain uses TRBV7-2 and TRBJ2-7, and 7 junctional nucleotides match TRBD1. The clonotype comes from a female donor with ovarian cancer. Sequencing used PBMCs, obtained before treatment. The DNA reads as follows: TGTGCCAGCAGCTTAGTGGACAGGAGCTCCTACGAGCAGTACTTC. Translated, this gives CASSLVDRSSYEQYF.